The subject of this entry is one T cell receptor beta chain. This CDR3 region has 16 residues. CDR1 and CDR2 from the germline V gene are SGHVS and FNYEAQ. V lost 5 bases to trimming and J lost 0 bases; unmatched junction nucleotides: 5. This sample stems from a study of blood T cell repertoires in COVID-19. Study information: The samples span acute and convalescent COVID-19 from the United States, Italy and Spain.

Sequencing was performed with immunoSEQ multiplex PCR; in TCRdb, only in-frame clones are kept and a portion is missing. The sample includes some 60,000 clones, around 85% of them seen just once. This TCR derives from a human donor in a cohort sampled during active COVID-19. The sample comprised peripheral blood. The rearrangement uses TRBV7-6 and TRBJ2-7, with 12 bases fitting TRBD2. CDR3 bases: TGTGCCAGCAGCCCGAGGACTAGCGGGGCCTCCTACGAGCAGTACTTC. Its translation: CASSPRTSGASYEQYF.